This T cell receptor (beta chain) originates from a study of T and B cells in COVID-19 patients. Study overall: COVID-19 patients gave peripheral blood either during active infection or after recovery.

From blood, about 250-500 ng of genomic DNA served as TRB template. Whole-study findings and limits: Blood from mildly ill patients while symptomatic, and early samples from severe cases, were scarce. Patients with COVID-19 reportedly showed strongly skewed T cell receptor beta variable and joining gene usage.

TRB rearrangements were amplified by multiplex PCR with BIOMED2 TRB-A/B primers. TCRdb passed the multiplex PCR reads through MiXCR, listing each CDR3 protein once. The sample yields 20,000 to 25,000 distinct CDR3 sequences, 30% to 35% seen once. Comments on this clonotype: Its antigen remains unknown. This clone may be a read error of a much larger clone one base away.

CDR1 is MNHNS, CDR2 SASEGT, per germline. The length of the CDR3 is 16 residues. The TCR was taken from a human donor who had recovered from COVID-19. The specimen sequenced was blood. The rearrangement links TRBV6-1 to TRBJ2-1, with TRBD1 identical over 7 bases. The CDR3 nucleotides read TGTGCCATCAGTGCCACGGACAGGCAACTGGGCGATGAGCAGTTCTTC. The encoded protein is CAISATDRQLGDEQFF.